A single sample is the source of the 24 T cell receptor beta chains below, sequenced in a study of neurological immune-mediated disorders (dated by TCRdb to between 2018 and 2020). Libraries were constructed by 5' RACE. The sequencer was an Illumina HiSeq 2500. Clones were called with MiXCR by TCRdb after fastp trimmed the public reads at Q25, and only in-frame beta chains were retained. Rows matching on CDR3 protein sequence are summarized as one entry with the most common DNA and genes. This sample is represented by 45,000 or so distinct CDR3 sequences; approximately 2.8% of them were singletons. Approximately 16% of the sample is taken by the ten largest. Sequences were obtained from PBMCs. These receptors originate from a woman in her fifties or sixties with multiple sclerosis.

In this sample, this clonotype turned up many times. This sequence joins TRBV5-1 and TRBJ2-1; possible D gene TRBD2, 6 bases. V lost 0 bases and J lost 2, with 12 bases in between. Looked up from germline, CDR1 is SGHRS and CDR2 is YFSETQ. The CDR3 runs to 16 residues. As DNA, the CDR3 is TGCGCCAGCAGCTTGGTCGGGGACTCAACCTACAATGAGCAGTTCTTC. Translated, it gives CASSLVGDSTYNEQFF. Full variable domain (remainder filled in from reference TRBV5-1 and TRBJ2-1): KAGVTQTPRYLIKTRGQQVTLSCSPISGHRSVSWYQQTPGQGLQFLFEYFSETQRNKGNFPGRFSGRQFSNSRSEMNVSTLELGDSALYLCASSLVGDSTYNEQFFGPGTRLTVL.

At least ten counts were recorded for this clonotype. The rearrangement links TRBV20-1 to TRBJ1-6; 9 positions match TRBD1. V shed 0 bases and J 10 bases; nucleotides not matched to a gene: 4. The CDR3 consists of 14 residues. CDR1 DFQATT and CDR2 SNEGSKA come from the germline V gene (reference sequence). DNA for the CDR3: TGCAGTGCTAGAGAGTGGACAGGGGAGTCACCCCTCCACTTT. It translates to CSAREWTGESPLHF.

This clonotype has at least ten counts. This chain links TRBV20-1 with TRBJ2-4, with no clear D. V was clipped by 3 bases and J by 5 bases, with 8 bases between them. The germline CDR1 and CDR2 sequences are DFQATT and SNEGSKA (reference sequence). This CDR3 is built from 12 residues. The CDR3 sequence is CSASELQNIQYF. DNA for the CDR3: TGCAGTGCTAGTGAGCTGCAAAACATTCAGTACTTC.

This clonotype was counted many times. V usage is TRBV20-1 and J usage is TRBJ2-1; D possibly corresponds to TRBD2 (6 bases). The V gene lost 2 bases and the J gene lost 2 bases, with 10 bases spanning the gap. The germline V gene encodes CDR1 DFQATT and CDR2 SNEGSKA (reference sequence). The length of the CDR3 is 14 residues. CDR3 nucleotide sequence: TGCAGTGCTAGACCTAGCGAAACCTACAATGAGCAGTTCTTC. Amino acid sequence: CSARPSETYNEQFF.

This clonotype was picked up many times. The genes are TRBV5-5 and TRBJ2-5; D is unresolved. V was shortened by 4 bases and J by 2 bases, with 6 bases between the two germline ends. The CDR3 covers 12 residues. The germline V gene encodes CDR1 SGHKS and CDR2 YYEKEE (reference sequence). CDR3 sequence reads: CASSEVQETQYF. CDR3 in DNA: TGTGCCAGCAGCGAGGTTCAAGAGACCCAGTACTTC.

This clonotype was observed many times. The chain links TRBV21-1 to TRBJ2-2. TRBV21-1 is a pseudogene locus. The CDR3 sequence is 13 residues long. Here the CDR3 reads CARVRVLTGELFF. CDR3 nucleotides: TGTGCCAGGGTACGGGTTCTCACCGGGGAGCTGTTTTTT.

The table lists this clonotype with many counts. This chain uses TRBV20-1 with TRBJ1-4; 8 bases fit TRBD1. Germline V CDR1 and CDR2: DFQATT, SNEGSKA (reference sequence). Unmatched junction bases numbered 8, after V lost 1 base and J lost 7 bases. The CDR3 loop spans 15 amino acids. The CDR3 here is CSARGAGTGREKLFF. As DNA, the CDR3 is TGCAGTGCTAGAGGGGCCGGGACAGGCCGTGAAAAACTGTTTTTT.

This clonotype came up many times. This rearrangement joins TRBV9 to TRBJ2-7; maybe TRBD1 (5 bases). The CDR3 covers 13 residues. Germline loops: CDR1 SGDLS, CDR2 YYNGEE. V lost 3 bases and J lost 6, with 13 bases in between. The CDR3 DNA is TGTGCCAGCAGCGCGACCCAGGGCGGCGAGCAGTACTTC. This gives the protein CASSATQGGEQYF.

In this sample, this clonotype turned up many times. The chain carries TRBV20-1 and TRBJ2-1, with D perhaps TRBD1 or TRBD2 (5 bases each). V was clipped by 0 bases and J by 7 bases, with 7 bases between them. Germline V gives CDR1 DFQATT, CDR2 SNEGSKA (reference sequence). CDR3 length: 12 residues. This CDR3 reads CSAREGENEQFF. In DNA, the CDR3 is TGCAGTGCTAGAGAAGGGGAGAATGAGCAGTTCTTC.

Comment on this clonotype: One base away lies a much larger clone, so this may be a sequencing read error. The chain links TRBV27 to TRBJ2-7; maybe TRBD2 (6 bases). The CDR3 is 14 amino acids. Germline loops: CDR1 MNHEY, CDR2 SMNVEV (reference sequence). V was cut by 5 bases and J by 3 bases, with 14 bases left in between. The CDR3 is CASSISGLLYEQYV. The CDR3 DNA reads as TGTGCCAGCAGTATTAGCGGACTCCTCTACGAGCAGTACGTC.

This clonotype came up a few times. A much more abundant neighbour one base away suggests this may be a read error. V gene TRBV20-1 combines with J gene TRBJ2-1; D possibly uses TRBD1 or TRBD2 (5 bases each). The CDR3 loop spans 15 amino acids. V lost 0 bases, J lost 0 bases, and 9 bases lay in between. The germline V gene has CDR1 DFQATT and CDR2 SNEGSKA (reference sequence). CDR3 DNA: TGCAGTGCTAGAGAACGGGGCAGCTCCTACAATGAGCAGTTCTTC. Translation gives CSARERGSSYNEQFF.

This clonotype showed up many times. The chain employs TRBV5-6 and TRBJ2-1, with TRBD2 as a possible D gene (6 bases). Germline CDR1 reads SGHDT; CDR2 reads YYEEEE. The V end was cut by 4 bases, the J end by 9 bases, with 29 bases between. This CDR3 has 18 residues. The CDR3 coding sequence is TGTGCCAGCAGCGGTGGGGGGTTGTTAGACTTGTTCGCCACTGAGCAGTTCTTC. This gives the protein CASSGGGLLDLFATEQFF.

This clonotype was seen repeatedly, ten times or more. The V gene is TRBV27, the J gene TRBJ2-7, with D possibly being TRBD1 (6 bases). Germline V CDR1 and CDR2: MNHEY, SMNVEV (reference sequence). The V end was cut by 2 bases, the J end by 2 bases, with 13 bases between. This CDR3 spans 15 amino acids. In DNA, the CDR3 is TGTGCCAGCAGTTTACAGGCAGGGGCCCCCTACGAGCAGTACTTC. Encoded protein: CASSLQAGAPYEQYF.

In its sample, this clonotype was seen many times. The V gene is TRBV9, the J gene TRBJ1-2; D unclear. Looked up from germline, CDR1 is SGDLS and CDR2 is YYNGEE. The CDR3 has 15 amino acids. The V end lost 0 bases, the J end lost 0 bases, and 9 bases lay between the germline ends. The CDR3 loop is CASSVVQDANYGYTF. The CDR3 DNA follows: TGTGCCAGCAGCGTAGTCCAGGATGCTAACTATGGCTACACCTTC.

This clonotype has ten or more counts. The chain is built from TRBV3-1 and TRBJ2-1, with 13 bases fitting TRBD2. Trimming took 10 bases from V and 6 from J; bases not matched to a gene: 3. The CDR3 is 13 amino acids. In germline, CDR1 is LGHDT, CDR2 YNNKEL (reference sequence). The CDR3 loop is CATRLAGGNEQFF. DNA for the CDR3: TGTGCCACCAGACTAGCGGGAGGCAATGAGCAGTTCTTC.

This clonotype was counted ten times or more. This sequence joins TRBV29-1 and TRBJ1-4, with 7 bases lining up with TRBD1. J was trimmed by 13 bases and V by 7 bases; bases with no gene match: 9. The CDR3 spans 11 residues. CDR1 SQVTM and CDR2 ANQGSEA come from the germline V gene. This chain's CDR3 is CSGLLQGRLFF. CDR3 sequence (DNA): TGCAGCGGGCTGTTACAGGGGAGACTGTTTTTT.

This clonotype was observed at least ten times. The J gene is TRBJ2-5, the V gene TRBV20-1; the D is unclear. This CDR3 is built from 11 residues. Trimming took 6 bases from V and 2 from J, leaving 7 bases between them. The germline V gene has CDR1 DFQATT and CDR2 SNEGSKA (reference sequence). The CDR3 reads CSALDQETQYF. Here the CDR3 DNA reads TGCAGTGCGCTGGATCAAGAGACCCAGTACTTC.

This clonotype was seen at least ten times. This chain joins TRBV9 and TRBJ2-2; unclear D gene. The CDR3 length is 14 residues. The V end lost 2 bases, the J end lost 5 bases, and 10 bases lay between the germline ends. Germline CDR1 reads SGDLS; CDR2 reads YYNGEE. CDR3 sequence: CASSVAKVTGELFF. Written as DNA, the CDR3 is TGTGCCAGCAGCGTCGCTAAGGTTACCGGGGAGCTGTTTTTT.

This clonotype was counted ten times or more. The rearrangement links TRBV12-3 or TRBV12-4 to TRBJ1-5, with TRBD1 identical over 11 bases. With V trimmed by 6 bases and J by 6 bases, 10 bases remained unmatched. CDR3 size: 16 residues. CDR3 DNA sequence: TGTGCCAGCAGCCCCGCTGCGGGGACAGGGGGTCAGCCCCAGCATTTT. Protein sequence: CASSPAAGTGGQPQHF.

CDR3 DNA: TGTGCCAGCAGTGAAACGGGACAGGGAGCATACGAGCAGTACTTC. Amino acid sequence: CASSETGQGAYEQYF. V gene TRBV25-1 combines with J gene TRBJ2-7; 9 bases are shared with TRBD1. CDR1 and CDR2 (germline): MGHDK, SYGVNS. This CDR3 has 15 residues. V lost 2 bases to trimming and J lost 4 bases; unmatched junction nucleotides: 6.

This clonotype was seen many times. This chain uses TRBV6-1 with TRBJ2-3; 7 nucleotides align to TRBD2. CDR3 length: 13 residues. With V trimmed by 11 bases and J by 1 base, 6 bases remained unmatched. Looked up from germline, CDR1 is MNHNS and CDR2 is SASEGT. This CDR3 reads CAGKRGGTDTQYF. DNA for the CDR3: TGTGCCGGCAAACGGGGGGGCACAGATACGCAGTATTTT.

This clonotype showed up many times. The chain is built from TRBV28 and TRBJ1-5, with D possibly TRBD1 on 5 matching bases. Trimming stripped 7 bases from V and 2 bases from J, with 15 bases between. CDR3 length equals 15 residues. Germline CDR1 MDHEN, CDR2 SYDVKM. The CDR3 coding sequence is TGTGCCAGCACCTACCCGGCGGGGGGCAATCAGCCCCAGCATTTT. Translated, it gives CASTYPAGGNQPQHF.

This clonotype has at least ten counts. This chain joins TRBV10-2 and TRBJ2-7; D gene unclear. Germline CDR1 WSHSY, CDR2 SAAADI. Trimming removed 2 bases at V and 6 bases at J, with 5 bases between. This CDR3 spans 11 amino acids. The CDR3 nucleotides read TGCGCCAGCAGTGAGGGGGTCGAGCAGTACGTC. Its translation is CASSEGVEQYV.

This clonotype was seen ten or more times. The V gene is TRBV20-1, the J gene TRBJ2-2; D ambiguous. Between the trimmed V and J ends, which lost 1 base and 6 bases, there was a span of 6 bases. The CDR3 loop spans 12 amino acids. The germline gives CDR1 DFQATT, CDR2 SNEGSKA (reference sequence). The CDR3 DNA is TGCAGTGCTAGAGTACCTGCCGGGGAGCTGTTTTTT. Protein product: CSARVPAGELFF.